The 7 T cell receptor beta chains given below trace back to one sample, sequenced in a study of PD-1 blockade in mismatch repair-deficient tumors. TCRdb's copy holds only in-frame clones and misses some; the assay was immunoSEQ multiplex PCR. The sample yields tens of thousands of clones, roughly 75% seen once. The sample consisted of peripheral blood, taken 4 weeks after starting pembrolizumab. All receptors derive from an adult with mismatch repair-deficient cancer.

This clone has only one observation. This chain joins TRBV15 and TRBJ2-7, with 7 bases fitting TRBD1. CDR3 length: 15 amino acids. The germline V gene has CDR1 LNHNV and CDR2 YYDKDF (reference sequence). Trimming at V came to 6 bases and at J to 4 bases, leaving 12 bases not matched to a gene. The CDR3 sequence is CATSANRGGLYEQYF. In DNA form, the CDR3 reads TGTGCCACCAGTGCTAACAGGGGTGGGTTGTACGAGCAGTACTTC.

The V and J genes are TRBV6-1 and TRBJ2-1; 7 bases line up with TRBD2. CDR3 length equals 13 residues. Germline CDR1 MNHNS, CDR2 SASEGT. In DNA form, the CDR3 reads TGTACTTCTCTAGCGGACGACTACAATGAGCAGTTCTTC. It encodes CTSLADDYNEQFF.

The CDR3 DNA reads TGTGCCAGCAGAAATCCGACGGTGAACACTGAAGCTTTCTTT. Translated, it gives CASRNPTVNTEAFF. This chain connects TRBV6-6 to TRBJ1-1; no clear D gene. Germline V gene data show CDR1 as MNHNY and CDR2 as SVGAGI (reference sequence). This CDR3 is 14 amino acids long. Trimming cost V 6 bases and J 0 bases, with 11 bases left between them.

CDR3 nucleotides: TGTGCCAGCAGCCGCGGGGCAGGGAGGTCCTACGAGCAGTACTTC. Translating gives CASSRGAGRSYEQYF. J is TRBJ2-7 and V is TRBV6-5, with D possibly TRBD2 on 6 matching bases. Trimming took off 6 bases at V and 1 base at J, with 16 bases between the two ends. The CDR3 sequence is 15 residues long. Looked up from germline, CDR1 is MNHEY and CDR2 is SVGAGI.

The chain carries TRBV7-3 and TRBJ1-3, with 7 positions matching TRBD1. CDR1 and CDR2 from the germline V gene are SGHTA and FQGTGA. The V segment lost 5 bases and the J segment 9 bases; nucleotides outside the gene matches: 7. The CDR3 extends over 13 amino acids. The CDR3 bases are TGTGCCAGCAGCAAGACAGGGTCGGGCACCATATATTTT. It codes for CASSKTGSGTIYF. The entire variable domain, with the rest obtained from reference TRBV7-3 and TRBJ1-3, is as follows: GAGVSQTPSNKVTEKGKYVELRCDPISGHTALYWYRQSLGQGPEFLIYFQGTGAADDSGLPNDRFFAVRPEGSVSTLKIQRTERGDSAVYLCASSKTGSGTIYFGEGSWLTVV.

This chain uses TRBV5-1 with TRBJ2-5; 12 bases agree with TRBD2. The CDR3 loop spans 18 amino acids. CDR1 is SGHRS and CDR2 is YFSETQ in the germline V gene. J was trimmed by 5 bases and V by 4 bases; bases with no gene match: 15. As DNA, the CDR3 is TGCGCCAGCAGCACAGGGACTAGCGGGCACTTGGGAAGGGAGACCCAGTACTTC. Translation gives CASSTGTSGHLGRETQYF.

The V gene is TRBV19, the J gene TRBJ1-1; no reliable D call. The V gene's germline CDR1 is LNHDA and CDR2 SQIVND (reference sequence). The CDR3 contains 12 residues. The germline V and J ends were trimmed by 5 bases and 1 base, with 5 bases remaining between them. The CDR3 coding sequence is TGTGCCAGTAGTTTTGGGAACACTGAAGCTTTCTTT. This sequence encodes CASSFGNTEAFF.